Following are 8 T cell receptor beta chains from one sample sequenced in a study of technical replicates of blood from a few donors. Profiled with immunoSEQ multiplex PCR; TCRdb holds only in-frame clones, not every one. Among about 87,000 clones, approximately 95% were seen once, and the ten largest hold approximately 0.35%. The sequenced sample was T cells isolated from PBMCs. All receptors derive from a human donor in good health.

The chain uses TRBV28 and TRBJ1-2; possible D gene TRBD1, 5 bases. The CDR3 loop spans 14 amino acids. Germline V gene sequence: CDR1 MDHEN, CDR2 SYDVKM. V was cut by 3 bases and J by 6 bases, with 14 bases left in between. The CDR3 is CASSFFIGHDGYTF. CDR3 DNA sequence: TGTGCCAGCAGTTTCTTTATTGGACATGATGGCTACACCTTC.

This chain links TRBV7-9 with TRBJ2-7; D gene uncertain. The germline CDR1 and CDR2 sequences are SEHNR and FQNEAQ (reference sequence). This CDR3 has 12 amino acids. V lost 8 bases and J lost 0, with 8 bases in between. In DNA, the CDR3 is TGTGCCAGCCGACATGACTCCTACGAGCAGTACTTC. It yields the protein CASRHDSYEQYF.

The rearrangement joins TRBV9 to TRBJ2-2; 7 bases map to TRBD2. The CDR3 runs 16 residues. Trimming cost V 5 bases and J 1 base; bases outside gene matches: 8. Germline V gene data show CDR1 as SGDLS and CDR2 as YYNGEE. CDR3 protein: CASRGVGGENTGELFF. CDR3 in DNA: TGTGCCAGCAGGGGCGTTGGGGGGGAGAACACCGGGGAGCTGTTTTTT.

This CDR3 reads CASSGELHGLTDTQYF. For the CDR3, the DNA is TGTGCCAGCAGTGGAGAACTACATGGGTTGACAGATACGCAGTATTTT. The chain joins TRBV6-1 to TRBJ2-3; D call uncertain. The germline V gene encodes CDR1 MNHNS and CDR2 SASEGT. The CDR3 totals 16 residues. Trimming pared 4 bases from V and 3 bases from J, leaving 17 bases between.

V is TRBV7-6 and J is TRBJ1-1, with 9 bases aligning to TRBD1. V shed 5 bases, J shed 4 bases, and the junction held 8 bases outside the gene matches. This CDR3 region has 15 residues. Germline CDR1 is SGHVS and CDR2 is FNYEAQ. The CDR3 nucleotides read TGTGCCAGCAGCCCTAGGGACAGGGACGGCACTGAAGCTTTCTTT. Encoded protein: CASSPRDRDGTEAFF.

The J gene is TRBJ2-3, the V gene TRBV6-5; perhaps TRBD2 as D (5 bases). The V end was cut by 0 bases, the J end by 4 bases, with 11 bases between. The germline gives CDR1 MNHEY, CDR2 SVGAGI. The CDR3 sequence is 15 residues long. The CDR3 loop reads CASSYSGNGADTQYF. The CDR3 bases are TGTGCCAGCAGTTACTCAGGGAACGGGGCAGATACGCAGTATTTT.

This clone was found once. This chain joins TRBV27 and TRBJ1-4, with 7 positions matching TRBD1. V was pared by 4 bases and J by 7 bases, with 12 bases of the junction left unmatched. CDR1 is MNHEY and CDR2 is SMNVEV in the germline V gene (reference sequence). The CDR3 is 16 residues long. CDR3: CASSYLTGKNGEKLFF. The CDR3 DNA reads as TGTGCCAGCAGTTACCTGACAGGGAAGAACGGTGAAAAACTGTTTTTT.

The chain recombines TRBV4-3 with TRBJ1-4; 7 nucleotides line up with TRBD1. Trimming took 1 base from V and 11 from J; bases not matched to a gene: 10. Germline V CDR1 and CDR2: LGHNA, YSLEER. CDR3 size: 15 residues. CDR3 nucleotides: TGCGCCAGCAGCCAAGTTCCCGGGACAGTAGCCAAACTGTTTTTT. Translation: CASSQVPGTVAKLFF.